One sample yielded the 26 T cell receptor beta chains listed below, sequenced in a study of blood T cell repertoires in COVID-19. The data were produced by immunoSEQ multiplex PCR, yet TCRdb's version contains in-frame clones alone and is incomplete. The sample contains 200,000 or so clones, roughly 79% of which appear only once. The sequenced sample was peripheral blood. The receptors stem from a human donor with acute or convalescent COVID-19. The donor label of this sample is uncertain.

This chain connects TRBV30 to TRBJ1-6; 7 bases map to TRBD1. After removal of 1 base from V and 6 bases from J, the junction contained 9 bases not matched to a gene. The CDR3 totals 16 residues. Per germline, CDR1 GTSNPN and CDR2 SVGIG (reference sequence). Here the CDR3 reads CAWSGSRQGLNSPLHF. The CDR3 DNA reads TGTGCCTGGAGTGGGAGTCGACAGGGACTTAATTCACCCCTCCACTTT.

The V and J genes are TRBV30 and TRBJ2-3; 8 bases agree with TRBD2. Looked up from germline, CDR1 is GTSNPN and CDR2 is SVGIG (reference sequence). This CDR3 region has 14 residues. After removal of 3 bases from V and 9 bases from J, the junction contained 11 bases not matched to a gene. The CDR3 DNA reads as TGTGCCTGGAGGACAGCGGGAGTAAAGGGCACGCAGTATTTT. Translating gives CAWRTAGVKGTQYF.

In DNA form, the CDR3 reads TGTGCCAGCAGCGTAGAAGCGGGAGGCACAGATACGCAGTATTTT. This codes for CASSVEAGGTDTQYF. The chain recombines TRBV9 with TRBJ2-3; 8 bases are shared with TRBD2. CDR3 length: 15 residues. V shed 0 bases, J shed 1 base, and the junction held 1 base outside the gene matches. CDR1 is SGDLS, CDR2 YYNGEE, per germline.

V usage is TRBV11-3 and J usage is TRBJ2-2, with 9 bases fitting TRBD1. This CDR3 comprises 16 residues. CDR1 and CDR2 from the germline V gene are SGHNT and YENEEA. The ends lost 3 bases at V and 5 bases at J; junction bases unmatched: 7. This chain's CDR3 is CASSFEGTGITGELFF. CDR3 coding DNA: TGTGCCAGCAGCTTTGAGGGGACAGGGATTACCGGGGAGCTGTTTTTT. The complete variable domain, with remaining parts taken from reference TRBV11-3 and TRBJ2-2, reads EAGVVQSPRYKIIEKKQPVAFWCNPISGHNTLYWYLQNLGQGPELLIRYENEEAVDDSQLPKDRFSAERLKGVDSTLKIQPAELGDSAVYLCASSFEGTGITGELFFGEGSRLTVL.

The chain links TRBV27 to TRBJ2-4; the match to TRBD1 covers 8 bases. Germline V gives CDR1 MNHEY, CDR2 SMNVEV (reference sequence). This CDR3 comprises 16 residues. The junction had 4 bases not matched to a gene; V was cut back by 0 bases and J by 3 bases. The CDR3 DNA reads TGTGCCAGCAGTTTATCGGCAGGGGGCGTCAAAAACATTCAGTACTTC. Its protein is CASSLSAGGVKNIQYF.

J is TRBJ1-1 and V is TRBV19; tentative D call: TRBD1 (6 bases). The CDR3 contains 15 residues. Trimming removed 5 bases from V and 1 base from J, with 14 bases in between. Germline CDR1 and CDR2: LNHDA and SQIVND (reference sequence). DNA of the CDR3: TGTGCCAGTAGTCCATTCGGGACACCGAACACTGAAGCTTTCTTT. This gives the protein CASSPFGTPNTEAFF.

The chain is built from TRBV6-5 and TRBJ2-1; 12 bases are a match to TRBD2. Germline CDR1 reads MNHEY; CDR2 reads SVGAGI. After removal of 6 bases from V and 7 bases from J, the junction contained 4 bases not matched to a gene. The length of the CDR3 is 14 residues. CDR3 residues: CASRRLAGVNEQFF. For the CDR3, the DNA is TGTGCCAGCAGAAGACTAGCGGGAGTGAATGAGCAGTTCTTC.

The rearrangement joins TRBV5-1 to TRBJ1-2, with TRBD1 matching over 8 bases. Germline-derived CDR1 and CDR2 are SGHRS and YFSETQ. CDR3 length equals 16 residues. V shed 0 bases, J shed 3 bases, and the junction held 7 bases outside the gene matches. This CDR3 reads CASSLGPGQGDYGYTF. CDR3 sequence (DNA): TGCGCCAGCAGCTTGGGGCCTGGACAGGGAGACTATGGCTACACCTTC.

The chain has TRBV10-3 and TRBJ2-7; the D is unclear. The CDR3 totals 14 residues. Deletions cut 2 bases from V and 2 bases from J, with 10 bases between. Germline V gives CDR1 ENHRY, CDR2 SYGVKD. The CDR3 DNA reads as TGTGCCATCAGTGAGGACCAGGTCCCCTACGAGCAGTACTTC. Translation gives CAISEDQVPYEQYF.

The chain is built from TRBV6-5 and TRBJ1-2; D may be TRBD1 (6 bases). V lost 0 bases and J 2 bases, leaving 13 bases between the germline ends. The CDR3 is made up of 16 amino acids. Germline CDR1 and CDR2: MNHEY and SVGAGI. DNA of the CDR3: TGTGCCAGCAGTTACTCAAAGGCGGGGGCAAACTATGGCTACACCTTC. Protein product: CASSYSKAGANYGYTF.

The chain couples TRBV24-1 to TRBJ1-5; D is ambiguous. This CDR3 is 14 amino acids long. The V and J ends lost 8 bases and 0 bases respectively, with 10 bases between them. From germline, CDR1 is KGHDR and CDR2 SFDVKD. In DNA, the CDR3 is TGTGCCACCAACAATTCCTGTAGCAATCAGCCCCAGCATTTT. This sequence encodes CATNNSCSNQPQHF.

The rearrangement links TRBV15 to TRBJ2-5; tentative D call: TRBD2 (6 bases). The CDR3 is 15 residues long. The V and J ends lost 2 bases and 5 bases respectively, with 15 bases between them. Germline CDR1 LNHNV, CDR2 YYDKDF (reference sequence). CDR3 sequence reads: CATSRIASVGETQYF. CDR3 nucleotides: TGTGCCACCAGCAGAATCGCTAGCGTCGGGGAGACCCAGTACTTC. The full variable domain, rest sourced from reference TRBV15 and TRBJ2-5, is DAMVIQNPRYQVTQFGKPVTLSCSQTLNHNVMYWYQQKSSQAPKLLFHYYDKDFNNEADTPDNFQSRRPNTSFCFLDIRSPGLGDTAMYLCATSRIASVGETQYFGPGTRLLVL.

This chain joins TRBV9 and TRBJ2-5; 12 bases are shared with TRBD2. CDR3 length: 18 residues. With 0 bases clipped from V and 4 bases from J, the junction kept 10 bases outside the gene matches. CDR1 is SGDLS and CDR2 is YYNGEE in the germline V gene. The DNA for the CDR3 is TGTGCCAGCAGCGTAGGGGCTAGCGGGAGGGCCGGCGGAGAGACCCAGTACTTC. It codes for CASSVGASGRAGGETQYF.

V gene TRBV19 combines with J gene TRBJ2-2; 8 bases match TRBD1. Germline CDR1 is LNHDA and CDR2 is SQIVND (reference sequence). V trimming: 10 bases; J trimming: 0 bases; junction bases outside the gene matches: 7. The CDR3 length is 15 residues. CDR3 region: CATSQGAANTGELFF. CDR3 sequence (DNA): TGTGCCACATCCCAGGGGGCGGCGAACACCGGGGAGCTGTTTTTT.

The chain uses TRBV9 and TRBJ1-6, with D perhaps matching TRBD1 (6 bases). CDR1 is SGDLS and CDR2 is YYNGEE in the germline V gene. This CDR3 contains 16 residues. Between the trimmed V and J ends, which lost 4 bases and 7 bases, there was a span of 18 bases. The CDR3: CASSPEGGGENSPLHF. For the CDR3, the DNA is TGTGCCAGCAGCCCCGAGGGAGGGGGTGAAAATTCACCCCTCCACTTT.

In this sample, this clone turned up a few times. The chain recombines TRBV7-8 with TRBJ2-3; no reliable D call. Trimming removed 5 bases from V and 2 bases from J, with 8 bases in between. CDR1 and CDR2 (germline): SGHVS, FQNEAQ. The CDR3 contains 13 residues. The CDR3 DNA follows: TGTGCCAGCAGCCCATCTACCACAGATACGCAGTATTTT. This codes for CASSPSTTDTQYF.

The chain is built from TRBV7-3 and TRBJ2-3; 14 bases are shared with TRBD2. From germline, CDR1 is SGHTA and CDR2 FQGTGA. CDR3 size: 15 residues. Germline trimming cut 5 bases from V and 4 bases from J; bases unmatched to any gene: 2. CDR3 DNA sequence: TGTGCCAGCAGCCCGACTAGCGGGAGGGCAGATACGCAGTATTTT. Its protein product is CASSPTSGRADTQYF.

This clone has a handful of counts. The rearrangement uses TRBV6-1 and TRBJ1-5; no clear D gene. The CDR3 loop spans 14 amino acids. CDR1 is MNHNS and CDR2 is SASEGT in the germline V gene. V was shortened by 1 base and J by 6 bases, with 10 bases between the two germline ends. The DNA of the CDR3 is TGTGCCAGCAGTGAAGTTAGTGGGAGTCAGCCCCAGCATTTT. Residues: CASSEVSGSQPQHF.

The chain carries TRBV24-1 and TRBJ1-6; D not certain. CDR3 length equals 13 residues. With 9 bases removed from V and 8 bases from J, the gap between germline ends came to 13 bases. Germline CDR1 KGHDR, CDR2 SFDVKD. The CDR3 sequence is CATQRREDSPLHF. CDR3 sequence (DNA): TGTGCCACCCAAAGGCGAGAGGATTCACCCCTCCACTTT.

The chain uses TRBV24-1 and TRBJ1-1; 10 positions match TRBD1. Germline trimming cut 8 bases from V and 1 base from J; bases unmatched to any gene: 3. Germline CDR1 reads KGHDR; CDR2 reads SFDVKD. This CDR3 is 14 amino acids long. The CDR3 DNA is TGTGCCACCACCGGGGACAGGGGGAACACTGAAGCTTTCTTT. Its protein product is CATTGDRGNTEAFF.

The chain couples TRBV10-2 to TRBJ2-7, with 8 bases that match TRBD1. The CDR3 contains 14 residues. Germline values: CDR1 WSHSY, CDR2 SAAADI. V lost 4 bases to trimming and J lost 3 bases; unmatched junction nucleotides: 5. CDR3 nucleotide sequence: TGCGCCAGCAGTGTTAGGGGACAGGACTACGAGCAGTACTTC. It translates to CASSVRGQDYEQYF.

V is TRBV18 and J is TRBJ2-2, with 10 bases lining up with TRBD1. From germline, CDR1 is KGHSH and CDR2 LQKENI. The CDR3 contains 17 residues. Trimming removed 3 bases from V and 4 bases from J; junction bases left unmatched: 8. CDR3 residues: CASSPPRQGAGTGELFF. CDR3 bases: TGTGCCAGCTCACCCCCCCGACAGGGGGCGGGCACCGGGGAGCTGTTTTTT. The full variable domain, with the rest looked up from reference TRBV18 and TRBJ2-2, is NAGVMQNPRHLVRRRGQEARLRCSPMKGHSHVYWYRQLPEEGLKFMVYLQKENIIDESGMPKERFSAEFPKEGPSILRIQQVVRGDSAAYFCASSPPRQGAGTGELFFGEGSRLTVL.

The gene calls are TRBV27 and TRBJ2-6, with D unresolved. CDR1 and CDR2 from the germline V gene are MNHEY and SMNVEV (reference sequence). V was clipped by 2 bases and J by 0 bases, with 11 bases between them. CDR3 length: 17 amino acids. The CDR3 loop is CASSLQASASGANVLTF. The CDR3 nucleotides are TGTGCCAGCAGTTTACAGGCCTCGGCCTCTGGGGCCAACGTCCTGACTTTC.

The rearrangement links TRBV5-4 to TRBJ2-3, with a possible D match to TRBD2 (5 bases). Trimming removed 0 bases from V and 2 bases from J, with 13 bases in between. The CDR3 length is 16 residues. Looked up from germline, CDR1 is SGHNT and CDR2 is YYREEE (reference sequence). CDR3 loop: CASSLAEGGYTDTQYF. In DNA form, the CDR3 reads TGTGCCAGCAGCTTGGCCGAGGGCGGTTACACAGATACGCAGTATTTT.

The chain has TRBV6-5 and TRBJ2-2; a possible D gene is TRBD1 (6 bases). The ends were cut back, 5 bases at V and 1 base at J, with 11 bases in the middle. The CDR3 loop spans 15 amino acids. CDR1 is MNHEY, CDR2 SVGAGI, per germline. CDR3 coding DNA: TGTGCCAGCAGTCGGACAGAAGGGAACACCGGGGAGCTGTTTTTT. Its protein product is CASSRTEGNTGELFF.

The chain is built from TRBV7-2 and TRBJ2-1; TRBD2 matches 12 bases. CDR1 and CDR2 (germline): SGHTA, FQGNSA. J lost 5 bases, V lost 1 base, and 9 bases had no gene match. The CDR3 totals 18 residues. The CDR3 nucleotides read TGTGCCAGCAGCTTAGTGCTAGCGGGAGGGCCTCGGGACAATGAGCAGTTCTTC. Translated, it gives CASSLVLAGGPRDNEQFF.